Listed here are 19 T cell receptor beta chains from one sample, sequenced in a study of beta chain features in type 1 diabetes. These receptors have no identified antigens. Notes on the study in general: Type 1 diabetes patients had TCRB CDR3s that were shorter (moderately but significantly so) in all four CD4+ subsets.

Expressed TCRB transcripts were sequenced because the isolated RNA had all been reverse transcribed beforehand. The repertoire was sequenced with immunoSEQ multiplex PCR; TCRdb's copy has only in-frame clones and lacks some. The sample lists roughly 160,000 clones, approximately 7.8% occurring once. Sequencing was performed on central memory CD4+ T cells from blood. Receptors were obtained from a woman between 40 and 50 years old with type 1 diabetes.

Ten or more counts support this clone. CDR3: CASSSAGTSGSGETQYF. For the CDR3, the DNA is TGTGCCAGCAGCTCCGCCGGGACTAGCGGGAGTGGAGAGACCCAGTACTTC. The V call is TRBV7-9, the J call TRBJ2-5; 14 bases map to TRBD2. The germline V gene encodes CDR1 SEHNR and CDR2 FQNEAQ (reference sequence). The CDR3 consists of 17 residues. V trimming: 4 bases; J trimming: 4 bases; junction bases outside the gene matches: 8.

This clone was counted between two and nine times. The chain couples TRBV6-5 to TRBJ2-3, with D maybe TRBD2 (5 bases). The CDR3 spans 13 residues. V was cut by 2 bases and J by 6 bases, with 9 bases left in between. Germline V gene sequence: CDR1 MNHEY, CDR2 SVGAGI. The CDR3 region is CASSYASWDTQYF. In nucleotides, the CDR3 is TGTGCCAGCAGTTACGCTAGCTGGGATACGCAGTATTTT.

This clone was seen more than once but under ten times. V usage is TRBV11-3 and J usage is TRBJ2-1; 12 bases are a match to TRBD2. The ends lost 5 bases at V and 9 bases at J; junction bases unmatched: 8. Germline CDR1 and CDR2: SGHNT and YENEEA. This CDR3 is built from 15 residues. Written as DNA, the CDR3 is TGTGCCAGCAGCCTACCGGGACTAGCGGGTGGTGAGCAGTTCTTC. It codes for CASSLPGLAGGEQFF.

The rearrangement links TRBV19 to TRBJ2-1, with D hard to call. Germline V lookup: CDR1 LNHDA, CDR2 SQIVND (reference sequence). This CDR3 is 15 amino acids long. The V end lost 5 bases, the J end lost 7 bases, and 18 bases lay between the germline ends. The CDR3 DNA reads TGTGCCAGTAGTTATAGAGCCTCCCGAATTAATGAGCAGTTCTTC. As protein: CASSYRASRINEQFF. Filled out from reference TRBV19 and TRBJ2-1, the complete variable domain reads DGGITQSPKYLFRKEGQNVTLSCEQNLNHDAMYWYRQDPGQGLRLIYYSQIVNDFQKGDIAEGYSVSREKKESFPLTVTSAQKNPTAFYLCASSYRASRINEQFFGPGTRLTVL.

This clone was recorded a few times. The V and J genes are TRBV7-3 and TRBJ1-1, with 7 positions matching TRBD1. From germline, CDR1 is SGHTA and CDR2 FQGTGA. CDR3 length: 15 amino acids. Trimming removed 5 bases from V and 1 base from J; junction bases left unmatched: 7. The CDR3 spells CASSIQGVSNTEAFF. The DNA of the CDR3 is TGTGCCAGCAGCATCCAGGGGGTATCGAACACTGAAGCTTTCTTT.

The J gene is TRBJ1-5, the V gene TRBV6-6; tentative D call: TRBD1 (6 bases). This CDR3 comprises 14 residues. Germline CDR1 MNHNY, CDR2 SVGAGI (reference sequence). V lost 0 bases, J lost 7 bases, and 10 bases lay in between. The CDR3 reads CASSYSRTAQPQHF. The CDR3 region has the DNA TGTGCCAGCAGTTACTCTCGGACAGCCCAGCCCCAGCATTTT.

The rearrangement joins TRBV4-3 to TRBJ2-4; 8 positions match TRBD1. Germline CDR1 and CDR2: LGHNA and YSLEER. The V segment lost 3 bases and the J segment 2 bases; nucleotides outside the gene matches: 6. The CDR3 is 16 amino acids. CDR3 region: CASSHDGQGTKNIQYF. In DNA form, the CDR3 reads TGCGCCAGCAGCCACGATGGACAGGGTACCAAAAACATTCAGTACTTC.

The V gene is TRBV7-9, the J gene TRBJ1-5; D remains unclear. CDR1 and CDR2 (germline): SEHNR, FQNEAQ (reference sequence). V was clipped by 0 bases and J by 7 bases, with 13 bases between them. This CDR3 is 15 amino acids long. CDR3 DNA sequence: TGTGCCAGCAGCTTAGCAGGCAGGCCGGGACAGCCCCAGCATTTT. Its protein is CASSLAGRPGQPQHF.

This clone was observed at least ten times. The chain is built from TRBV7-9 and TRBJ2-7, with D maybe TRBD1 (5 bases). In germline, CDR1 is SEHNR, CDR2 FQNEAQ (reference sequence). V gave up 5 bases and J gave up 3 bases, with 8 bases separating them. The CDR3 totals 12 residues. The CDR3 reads CASSPTVYEQYF. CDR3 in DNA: TGTGCCAGCAGCCCGACAGTCTACGAGCAGTACTTC.

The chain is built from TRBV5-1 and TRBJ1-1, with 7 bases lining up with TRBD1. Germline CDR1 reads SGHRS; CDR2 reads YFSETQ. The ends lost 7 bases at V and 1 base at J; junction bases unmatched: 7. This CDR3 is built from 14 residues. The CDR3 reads CASRTGRENTEAFF. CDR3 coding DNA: TGCGCCAGCCGGACAGGAAGGGAGAACACTGAAGCTTTCTTT.

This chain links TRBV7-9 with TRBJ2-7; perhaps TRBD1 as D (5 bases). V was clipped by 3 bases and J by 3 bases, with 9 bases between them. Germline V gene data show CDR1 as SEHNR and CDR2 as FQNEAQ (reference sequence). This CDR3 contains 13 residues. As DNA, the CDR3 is TGTGCCAGCAGCTTTAGGGGAAACTACGAGCAGTACTTC. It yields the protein CASSFRGNYEQYF.

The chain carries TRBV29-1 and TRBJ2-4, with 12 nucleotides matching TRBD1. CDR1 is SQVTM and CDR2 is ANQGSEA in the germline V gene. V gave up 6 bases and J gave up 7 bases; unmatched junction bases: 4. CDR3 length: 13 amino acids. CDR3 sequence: CSVRDRGLNIQYF. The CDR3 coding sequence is TGCAGCGTCCGGGACAGGGGGCTGAACATTCAGTACTTC.

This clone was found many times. The CDR3 here is CASSSRAWALRGETQYF. DNA of the CDR3: TGTGCCAGCAGCTCGAGAGCATGGGCCCTCCGGGGAGAGACCCAGTACTTC. This chain links TRBV7-8 with TRBJ2-5, with D possibly TRBD2 on 5 matching bases. Germline CDR1 reads SGHVS; CDR2 reads FQNEAQ. V dropped 4 bases and J dropped 4 bases, with 22 bases sitting between them. CDR3 size: 17 residues.

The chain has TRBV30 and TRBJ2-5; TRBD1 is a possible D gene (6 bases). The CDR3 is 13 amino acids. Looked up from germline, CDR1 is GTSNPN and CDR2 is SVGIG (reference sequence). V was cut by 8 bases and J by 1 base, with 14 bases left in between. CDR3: CALTDSSQETQYF. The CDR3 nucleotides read TGTGCCCTGACGGACAGCTCCCAAGAGACCCAGTACTTC.

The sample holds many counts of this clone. The chain's CDR3 is CASSAFGGGTEAFF. The CDR3 DNA reads TGTGCCAGCAGCGCCTTTGGGGGCGGCACTGAAGCTTTCTTT. This rearrangement joins TRBV5-4 to TRBJ1-1, with D perhaps TRBD1 (6 bases). Trimming stripped 4 bases from V and 4 bases from J, with 14 bases between. CDR3 length: 14 residues. The germline V gene encodes CDR1 SGHNT and CDR2 YYREEE (reference sequence).

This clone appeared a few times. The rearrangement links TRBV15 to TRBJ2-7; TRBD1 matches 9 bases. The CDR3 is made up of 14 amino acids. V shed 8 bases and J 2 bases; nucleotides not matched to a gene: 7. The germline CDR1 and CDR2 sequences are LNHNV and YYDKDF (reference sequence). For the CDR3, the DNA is TGTGCCACCGGGACAGGGTACGGGACCTACGAGCAGTACTTC. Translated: CATGTGYGTYEQYF.

This CDR3 reads CASSFGGSGANVLTF. The CDR3 region has the DNA TGTGCCAGCAGCTTCGGGGGATCCGGGGCCAACGTCCTGACTTTC. The rearrangement joins TRBV7-3 to TRBJ2-6; tentatively, D is TRBD2 (6 bases). Trimming took 3 bases from V and 4 from J, leaving 10 bases between them. There are 15 residues in the CDR3. Per germline, CDR1 SGHTA and CDR2 FQGTGA.

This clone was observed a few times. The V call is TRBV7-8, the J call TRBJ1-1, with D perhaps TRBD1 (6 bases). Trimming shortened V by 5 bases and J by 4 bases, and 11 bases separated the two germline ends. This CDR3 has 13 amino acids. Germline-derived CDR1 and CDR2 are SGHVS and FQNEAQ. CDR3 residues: CASSIGQSTEAFF. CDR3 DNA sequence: TGTGCCAGCAGCATTGGACAGAGCACTGAAGCTTTCTTT.

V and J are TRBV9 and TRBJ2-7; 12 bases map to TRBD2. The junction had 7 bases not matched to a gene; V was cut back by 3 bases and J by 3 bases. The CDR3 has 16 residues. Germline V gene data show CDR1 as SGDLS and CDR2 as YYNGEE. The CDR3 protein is CASSGGTTSGSYEQYF. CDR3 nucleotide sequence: TGTGCCAGCAGCGGGGGAACGACTAGCGGGAGCTACGAGCAGTACTTC.